This T cell receptor (beta chain) was sequenced in a study of T-cell reconstitution after alpha-beta-depleted transplantation in children (dated by TCRdb to 2015 to 2016). The study in broad terms: The study quantitatively tracked T-cell immune reconstitution after TCRalphabeta/CD19-depleted allogeneic hematopoietic cell transplantation in children using TCR repertoire profiling. The study at large found these results: The apparently early alphabetaT-cell count recovery about two months after transplant was reportedly dependent on only several hundred rapidly expanded clones derived from non-depleted graft cells. Over subsequent months, a decline in hyperexpanded clone frequencies was noted, and after one year, T-cell counts and TCRbeta diversity were mostly ascribed to newly produced T cells. In some patients, high TCRbeta diversity at day 60 was attributed to recipient T cells and intrathymic progenitors that had survived conditioning.

This clonotype was recorded many times. It has no known antigen specificity. Base-call qualities are not available, and no considerably larger clone is one nucleotide away. This specimen's treatment or condition label, per the study, means: allogeneic hematopoietic cell transplantation with graft depleted of TCRalphabeta T cells and CD19 B cells. Transplant recipients were children who received TCRalphabeta/CD19-depleted allogeneic hematopoietic cell grafts. Library preparation used PCR. TCRdb lists the instrument as Illumina HiSeq 2500. TCR libraries were prepared with molecular barcoding, using unique molecular identifiers to normalize TCRbeta repertoire quantification. TCRdb cleaned the public reads at Q25 with fastp, built clones with MiXCR and kept in-frame beta chains. Identical CDR3 proteins give one entry, which carries the most common genes and DNA. This sample comprises some 120,000 distinct CDR3 sequences, roughly 10% of them detected only once. 24% of the sample lies in the top ten.

V and J are truncated by 4 bases and 1 base respectively, leaving an intervening sequence of 13 bases. Per the germline V gene, SQVTM is the CDR1 and ANQGSEA is the CDR2. From the cysteine up to the phenylalanine, the CDR3 has a length of 14 residues. Only the CDR3 region is kept as DNA, spanning 42 bases read in frame from base 1. The rearranged segments are TRBV29-1 and TRBJ1-2, with the D gene not confidently named. The TCR comes from a girl under three years old who had a stem cell transplant for combined immunodeficiency, so the T cells may come from the graft donor. The sequenced sample was PBMCs, mostly from graft donor cells, obtained 180 days after TCRalphabeta/CD19-depleted stem cell transplant. The sequenced DNA is TGCAGCGTTGGAGGCTCGGTGGATAACTATGGCTACACCTTC. This is translated as CSVGGSVDNYGYTF.